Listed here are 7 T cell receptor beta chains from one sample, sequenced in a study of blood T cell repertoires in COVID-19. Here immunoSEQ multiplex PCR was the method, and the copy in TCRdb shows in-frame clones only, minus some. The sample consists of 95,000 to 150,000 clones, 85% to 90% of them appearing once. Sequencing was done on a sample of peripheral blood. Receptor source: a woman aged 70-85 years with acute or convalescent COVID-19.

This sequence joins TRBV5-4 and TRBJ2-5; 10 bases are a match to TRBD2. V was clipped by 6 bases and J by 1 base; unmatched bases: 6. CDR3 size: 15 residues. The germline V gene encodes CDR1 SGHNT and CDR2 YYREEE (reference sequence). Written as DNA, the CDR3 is TGTGCCAGCAAGAGACTAGCGGGCCCCCAAGAGACCCAGTACTTC. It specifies CASKRLAGPQETQYF. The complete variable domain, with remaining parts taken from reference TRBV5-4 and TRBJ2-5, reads ETGVTQSPTHLIKTRGQQVTLRCSSQSGHNTVSWYQQALGQGPQFIFQYYREEENGRGNFPPRFSGLQFPNYSSELNVNALELDDSALYLCASKRLAGPQETQYFGPGTRLLVL.

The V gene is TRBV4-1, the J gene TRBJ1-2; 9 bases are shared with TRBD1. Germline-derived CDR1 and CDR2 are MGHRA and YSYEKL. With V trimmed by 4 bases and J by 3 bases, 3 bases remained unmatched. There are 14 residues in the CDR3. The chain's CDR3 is CASSRGQGHYGYTF. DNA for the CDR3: TGCGCCAGCAGCCGTGGACAGGGGCACTATGGCTACACCTTC.

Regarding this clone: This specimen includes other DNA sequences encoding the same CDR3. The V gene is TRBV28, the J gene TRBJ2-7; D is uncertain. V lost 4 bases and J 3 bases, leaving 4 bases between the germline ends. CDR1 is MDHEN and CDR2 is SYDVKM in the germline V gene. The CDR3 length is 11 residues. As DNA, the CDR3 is TGTGCCAGCAGTTCATTCTACGAGCAGTACTTC. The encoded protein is CASSSFYEQYF.

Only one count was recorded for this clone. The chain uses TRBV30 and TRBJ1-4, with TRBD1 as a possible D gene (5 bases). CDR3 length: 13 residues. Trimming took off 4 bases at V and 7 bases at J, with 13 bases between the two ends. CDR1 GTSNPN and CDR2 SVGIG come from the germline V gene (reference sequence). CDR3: CAWKRGSGEKLFF. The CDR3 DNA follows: TGTGCCTGGAAGCGGGGGAGCGGTGAAAAACTGTTTTTT.

The CDR3 DNA is TGTGCCAGCAGCAGATTGTCAGGTTACTACGAGCAGTACTTC. It translates to CASSRLSGYYEQYF. The chain links TRBV9 to TRBJ2-7; the D is unclear. The V gene's germline CDR1 is SGDLS and CDR2 YYNGEE. The CDR3 is 14 residues long. V was cut by 4 bases and J by 3 bases, with 14 bases left in between.

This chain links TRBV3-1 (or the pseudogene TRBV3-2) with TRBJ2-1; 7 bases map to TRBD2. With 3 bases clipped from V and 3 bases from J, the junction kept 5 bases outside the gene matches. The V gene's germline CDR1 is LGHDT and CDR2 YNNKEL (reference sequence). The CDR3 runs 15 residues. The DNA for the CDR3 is TGTGCCAGCAGCCAGCGGACTAGAGGCTACAATGAGCAGTTCTTC. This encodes CASSQRTRGYNEQFF.

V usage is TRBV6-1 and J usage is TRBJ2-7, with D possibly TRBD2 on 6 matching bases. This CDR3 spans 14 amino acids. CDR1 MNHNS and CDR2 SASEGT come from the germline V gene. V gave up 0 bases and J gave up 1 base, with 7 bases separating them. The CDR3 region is CASSEAGGSYEQYF. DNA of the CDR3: TGTGCCAGCAGTGAAGCGGGGGGATCCTACGAGCAGTACTTC.